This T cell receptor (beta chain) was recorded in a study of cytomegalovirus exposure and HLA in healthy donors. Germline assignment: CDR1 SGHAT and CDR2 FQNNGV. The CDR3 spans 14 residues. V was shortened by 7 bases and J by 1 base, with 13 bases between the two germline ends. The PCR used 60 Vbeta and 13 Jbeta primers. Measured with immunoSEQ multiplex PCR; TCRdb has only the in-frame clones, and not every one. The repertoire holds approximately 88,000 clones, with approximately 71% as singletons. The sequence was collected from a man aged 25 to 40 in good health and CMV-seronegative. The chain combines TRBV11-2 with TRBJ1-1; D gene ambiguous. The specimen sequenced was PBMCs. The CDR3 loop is CASTWEWGNTEAFF. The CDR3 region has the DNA TGTGCCAGCACCTGGGAGTGGGGGAACACTGAAGCTTTCTTT.